This is a list of T cell receptor beta chains from one sample in a study of blood T cells in healthy people across ages. Each CDR3 protein gets one entry after TCRdb re-called the 5' RACE reads with MiXCR. The table has about 1.4 million distinct CDR3 sequences, around 55% seen once. The sequencing sample was made of blood. These receptors all stem from a man aged 18 to 35 in good health. Each CDR3 is given with its conserved first and last residue. D genes are given only for firm matches. Some rows have no size entry. The others give once, few or many, or a class for an expanded clone.

clone size: NA
V gene: TRBV7-7
J gene: TRBJ2-7
D gene: TRBD2
CDR3 DNA: TGTGCCAGCAGCTTTAGCGGGAGCAATGAGCAGTACTTC
CDR3 protein: CASSFSGSNEQYF

clone size: NA
V gene: TRBV24-1
J gene: TRBJ2-1
D gene: TRBD1
CDR3 DNA: TGTGCCACCAGCCCGGGACAGCATTACAATGAGCAGTTCTTC
CDR3 protein: CATSPGQHYNEQFF

clone size: NA
V gene: TRBV18
J gene: TRBJ2-3
D gene: TRBD2
CDR3 DNA: TGTGCCAGCTCACCACCCTTAACCTTAGCGGGAGGCCGAGGAGATACGCAGTATTTT
CDR3 protein: CASSPPLTLAGGRGDTQYF

clone size: few
V gene: TRBV2
J gene: TRBJ2-3
D gene: NA
CDR3 DNA: TGTGCCAGCAGTGATCAGGGATTTAGCACAGATACGCAGTATTTT
CDR3 protein: CASSDQGFSTDTQYF

clone size: NA
V gene: TRBV28
J gene: TRBJ2-4
D gene: NA
CDR3 DNA: TGTGCCAGCAGTTTTGGCAGGGCCCTTAATCTAGCCAAAAACATTCAGTACTTC
CDR3 protein: CASSFGRALNLAKNIQYF

clone size: few
V gene: TRBV20-1
J gene: TRBJ2-7
D gene: TRBD2
CDR3 DNA: TGCAGTGTTCCGGCGGGGGGCTACTACGAGCAGTACTTC
CDR3 protein: CSVPAGGYYEQYF

clone size: NA
V gene: TRBV29-1
J gene: TRBJ2-7
D gene: TRBD1
CDR3 DNA: TGCAGCGTTGAAAATTTTGGGACAGACACCTACGAGCAGTACTTC
CDR3 protein: CSVENFGTDTYEQYF

clone size: NA
V gene: TRBV19
J gene: TRBJ2-7
D gene: NA
CDR3 DNA: TGTGCCAGTAGTCTGCAGGAATATGGCGAGCAGTACTTC
CDR3 protein: CASSLQEYGEQYF

clone size: NA
V gene: TRBV4-1
J gene: TRBJ2-1
D gene: TRBD1
CDR3 DNA: TGCGCCAGCAGCCAATCGGTTAACAGGGGTAGTGAGCAGTTCTTC
CDR3 protein: CASSQSVNRGSEQFF

clone size: NA
V gene: TRBV7-9
J gene: TRBJ2-3
D gene: TRBD1
CDR3 DNA: TGTGCCAGCAGCCAGACAGGGTCCTTTCCAACAGATACGCAGTATTTT
CDR3 protein: CASSQTGSFPTDTQYF

clone size: once
V gene: TRBV5-6
J gene: TRBJ2-7
D gene: NA
CDR3 DNA: TGTGCCAGCGGAACCGGTGCAGGGTCCTACGAGCAGTACTTC
CDR3 protein: CASGTGAGSYEQYF

clone size: NA
V gene: TRBV15
J gene: TRBJ2-1
D gene: NA
CDR3 DNA: TGTGCCACCAGCAGATCCCCTAACAATGAGCAGTTCTTC
CDR3 protein: CATSRSPNNEQFF

clone size: NA
V gene: TRBV7-9
J gene: TRBJ1-2
D gene: NA
CDR3 DNA: TGTGCCAGCAGCTTTGAGCAGGGCTCCTATGGCTACACCTTC
CDR3 protein: CASSFEQGSYGYTF

clone size: NA
V gene: TRBV5-1
J gene: TRBJ2-7
D gene: NA
CDR3 DNA: TGCGCCACCGATAGGGGGTCCGAGCAGTACTTC
CDR3 protein: CATDRGSEQYF

clone size: NA
V gene: TRBV6-5
J gene: TRBJ2-7
D gene: NA
CDR3 DNA: TGTGCCAGCAGTTACACCGGGGGAGGCGAGCAGTACTTC
CDR3 protein: CASSYTGGGEQYF

clone size: NA
V gene: TRBV11-2
J gene: TRBJ2-2
D gene: NA
CDR3 DNA: TGTGCCAGCAGCTTAGATAGGATCGGGGAGCTGTTTTTT
CDR3 protein: CASSLDRIGELFF

clone size: few
V gene: TRBV6-5
J gene: TRBJ2-7
D gene: NA
CDR3 DNA: TGTGCCAGCAGGCAGTCTAGCGTCTCCTACGAGCAGTACTTC
CDR3 protein: CASRQSSVSYEQYF

clone size: NA
V gene: TRBV4-1
J gene: TRBJ2-5
D gene: TRBD1
CDR3 DNA: TGCGCCAGCAGCCCTACCGACAGGGAACAAGAGACCCAGTACTTC
CDR3 protein: CASSPTDREQETQYF

clone size: NA
V gene: TRBV20-1
J gene: TRBJ2-1
D gene: TRBD2
CDR3 DNA: TGCAGTGCTAGAGAACTAGCGGGGGGTGGTGAGCAGTTCTTC
CDR3 protein: CSARELAGGGEQFF

clone size: many
V gene: TRBV29-1
J gene: TRBJ1-4
D gene: NA
CDR3 DNA: TGCAGCGTTGAGAGGGGTGAAAAACTGTTTTTT
CDR3 protein: CSVERGEKLFF

clone size: NA
V gene: TRBV7-6
J gene: TRBJ2-3
D gene: NA
CDR3 DNA: TGTGCCAGCAGCTTAGCGGGGGGGCATGATACGCAGTATTTT
CDR3 protein: CASSLAGGHDTQYF

clone size: few
V gene: TRBV6-2/TRBV6-3
J gene: TRBJ2-7
D gene: TRBD1
CDR3 DNA: TGTGCCAGCAGTTACGAGACAGGGGTCGAGCAGTACTTC
CDR3 protein: CASSYETGVEQYF

clone size: NA
V gene: TRBV29-1
J gene: TRBJ1-1
D gene: NA
CDR3 DNA: TGCAGCGTTGAAGGAGGACAGAAGATTGAAGCTTTCTTT
CDR3 protein: CSVEGGQKIEAFF

clone size: NA
V gene: TRBV12-3/TRBV12-4
J gene: TRBJ1-5
D gene: NA
CDR3 DNA: TGTGCCAGCACCCCTTCTAGCAATCAGCCCCAGCATTTT
CDR3 protein: CASTPSSNQPQHF

clone size: NA
V gene: TRBV7-2
J gene: TRBJ1-1
D gene: NA
CDR3 DNA: TGTGCCAGCAGCGACGACATGAACACTGAAGCTTTCTTT
CDR3 protein: CASSDDMNTEAFF

clone size: NA
V gene: TRBV7-9
J gene: TRBJ2-3
D gene: TRBD1
CDR3 DNA: TGTGCCAGCAGCTCGCGGACAGGGGAGGTGGATACGCAGTATTTT
CDR3 protein: CASSSRTGEVDTQYF

clone size: NA
V gene: TRBV5-8
J gene: TRBJ1-4
D gene: TRBD1
CDR3 DNA: TGTGCCAGCAGCCCGGCAGGGACAGTGTATGAAAAACTGTTTTTT
CDR3 protein: CASSPAGTVYEKLFF

clone size: NA
V gene: TRBV5-1
J gene: TRBJ2-2
D gene: NA
CDR3 DNA: TGCGCCAGCAGCTTGGAGAGAGCTATGAACACCGGGGAGCTGTTTTTT
CDR3 protein: CASSLERAMNTGELFF

clone size: NA
V gene: TRBV13
J gene: TRBJ1-1
D gene: TRBD1
CDR3 DNA: TGTGCCAGCAGAGTACAGGGGGCTCGGACTGAAGCTTTCTTT
CDR3 protein: CASRVQGARTEAFF

clone size: few
V gene: TRBV6-5
J gene: TRBJ2-5
D gene: TRBD1
CDR3 DNA: TGTGCCAGCAGCCCCGACAGGGAGAGAGGGGAGACCCAGTACTTC
CDR3 protein: CASSPDRERGETQYF

clone size: NA
V gene: TRBV3-1
J gene: TRBJ2-2
D gene: TRBD2
CDR3 DNA: TGTGCCAGCAGCCCTTGGACTAGTCGGTCCGGGGAGCTGTTTTTT
CDR3 protein: CASSPWTSRSGELFF

clone size: few
V gene: TRBV10-3
J gene: TRBJ1-5
D gene: NA
CDR3 DNA: TGTGCCATCAGAGACAGCTATAGCAATCAGCCCCAGCATTTT
CDR3 protein: CAIRDSYSNQPQHF

clone size: few
V gene: TRBV20-1
J gene: TRBJ2-2
D gene: TRBD2
CDR3 DNA: TGCAGTGCTCCCGGACTAGCCCACGGGGAGCTGTTTTTT
CDR3 protein: CSAPGLAHGELFF

clone size: NA
V gene: TRBV7-2
J gene: TRBJ1-2
D gene: NA
CDR3 DNA: TGTGCCAGCAGCGACCGAGAATATGGCTACACCTTC
CDR3 protein: CASSDREYGYTF

clone size: few
V gene: TRBV29-1
J gene: TRBJ2-2
D gene: TRBD2
CDR3 DNA: TGCAGCGTCAATAGCGGGGAGATCGGGGAGCTGTTTTTT
CDR3 protein: CSVNSGEIGELFF

clone size: NA
V gene: TRBV12-3/TRBV12-4
J gene: TRBJ2-3
D gene: NA
CDR3 DNA: TGTGCCAGCAGTTTTGATCCGCCTACTAGCACAGATACGCAGTATTTT
CDR3 protein: CASSFDPPTSTDTQYF

clone size: NA
V gene: TRBV20-1
J gene: TRBJ2-5
D gene: NA
CDR3 DNA: TGCAGTGCTAGAGCTACCTACGTGCAGTACTTC
CDR3 protein: CSARATYVQYF

clone size: few
V gene: TRBV7-9
J gene: TRBJ2-1
D gene: NA
CDR3 DNA: TGTGCCAGCAGCTTTATTTCCAATGAGCAGTTCTTC
CDR3 protein: CASSFISNEQFF

clone size: NA
V gene: TRBV28
J gene: TRBJ1-5
D gene: NA
CDR3 DNA: TGTGCCAGCAGACCCCAGAGGGTGCTGGGGAATCAGCCCCAGCATTTT
CDR3 protein: CASRPQRVLGNQPQHF

clone size: NA
V gene: TRBV6-1
J gene: TRBJ2-7
D gene: NA
CDR3 DNA: TGTGCCTGCAGTACCTTCCGGGACACCAACTACGAGCAGTACTTC
CDR3 protein: CACSTFRDTNYEQYF

clone size: NA
V gene: TRBV3-1
J gene: TRBJ2-5
D gene: TRBD2
CDR3 DNA: TGTGCCAGCAGCCCCACAAGACTAGCAGGAGAGACCCAGTACTTC
CDR3 protein: CASSPTRLAGETQYF

clone size: NA
V gene: TRBV15
J gene: TRBJ2-5
D gene: NA
CDR3 DNA: TGTGCCACCAGCAAGGGGGAGAGGACCCAGTACTTC
CDR3 protein: CATSKGERTQYF

clone size: NA
V gene: TRBV3-1
J gene: TRBJ1-6
D gene: NA
CDR3 DNA: TGTGCCAGCAGCCAATTTTTCCGTGGGATCATCGGTTCACCCCTCCACTTT
CDR3 protein: CASSQFFRGIIGSPLHF

clone size: NA
V gene: TRBV4-2
J gene: TRBJ2-7
D gene: TRBD2
CDR3 DNA: TGTGCCAGCAGCCAAAAACTAGCGAACGGGGGGGAGCAGTACTTC
CDR3 protein: CASSQKLANGGEQYF

clone size: few
V gene: TRBV7-2
J gene: TRBJ2-1
D gene: NA
CDR3 DNA: TGTGCCAGCAGCGAACGAGTGAGCTCCTACAATGAGCAGTTCTTC
CDR3 protein: CASSERVSSYNEQFF

clone size: NA
V gene: TRBV5-1
J gene: TRBJ2-3
D gene: NA
CDR3 DNA: TGCGCCAGCAGCTTGGATCGACTAGATGGTTCGTCAGATACGCAGTATTTT
CDR3 protein: CASSLDRLDGSSDTQYF

clone size: NA
V gene: TRBV14
J gene: TRBJ2-7
D gene: NA
CDR3 DNA: TGTGCCAGCAGCCCCTATAACCCGGCGGAGCAGTACTTC
CDR3 protein: CASSPYNPAEQYF

clone size: few
V gene: TRBV4-1
J gene: TRBJ2-3
D gene: NA
CDR3 DNA: TGCGCCAGCAGCCAAGATGAGCAGGTACCCACAGATACGCAGTATTTT
CDR3 protein: CASSQDEQVPTDTQYF

clone size: once
V gene: TRBV15
J gene: TRBJ2-5
D gene: TRBD1
CDR3 DNA: TGTGCCACTAGGGGGACAGGGAACCAAGAGACCCAGTACTTC
CDR3 protein: CATRGTGNQETQYF

clone size: NA
V gene: TRBV7-9
J gene: TRBJ1-5
D gene: NA
CDR3 DNA: TGTGCCAGCAGTAGCGGACAGATCAATCAGCCCCAGCATTTT
CDR3 protein: CASSSGQINQPQHF

clone size: few
V gene: TRBV5-1
J gene: TRBJ1-1
D gene: NA
CDR3 DNA: TGCGCCAGCAGCTTGTCCAGGTACACTGAAGCTTTCTTT
CDR3 protein: CASSLSRYTEAFF

clone size: NA
V gene: TRBV3-1
J gene: TRBJ2-1
D gene: NA
CDR3 DNA: TGTGCCAGCAGCCAAGAACCACAATACAATGAGCAGTTCTTC
CDR3 protein: CASSQEPQYNEQFF

clone size: NA
V gene: TRBV14
J gene: TRBJ2-5
D gene: TRBD2
CDR3 DNA: TGTGCCAGCAGCCAAGGACGGACTAGCGGGATAGAGACCCAGTACTTC
CDR3 protein: CASSQGRTSGIETQYF

clone size: NA
V gene: TRBV4-2
J gene: TRBJ1-2
D gene: NA
CDR3 DNA: TGTGCCAGCAGCCAAGATTTTGAGGGACCCGTATATGGCTACACCTTC
CDR3 protein: CASSQDFEGPVYGYTF

clone size: many
V gene: TRBV20-1
J gene: TRBJ2-5
D gene: NA
CDR3 DNA: TGCAGTGCTAGAGATGCGCGGGGATCAGAGACCCAGTACTTC
CDR3 protein: CSARDARGSETQYF

clone size: NA
V gene: TRBV29-1
J gene: TRBJ2-7
D gene: NA
CDR3 DNA: TGCAGCGTCGCTCCACCGGGACTGCACTCCTACGAGCAGTACTTC
CDR3 protein: CSVAPPGLHSYEQYF

clone size: NA
V gene: TRBV7-9
J gene: TRBJ2-7
D gene: TRBD1
CDR3 DNA: TGTGCCAGCAGCTTAGGGGCACCAGGACAGGGTAGCTCCTACGAGCAGTACTTC
CDR3 protein: CASSLGAPGQGSSYEQYF

clone size: NA
V gene: TRBV15
J gene: TRBJ2-1
D gene: TRBD1
CDR3 DNA: TGTGCCACCAGCAGCTCCGACAGGGACCACAATGAGCAGTTCTTC
CDR3 protein: CATSSSDRDHNEQFF

clone size: NA
V gene: TRBV27
J gene: TRBJ1-2
D gene: NA
CDR3 DNA: TGTGCCAGCAGTCCTTTACGGACAGAAGGGTTGGGCGGCTACACCTTC
CDR3 protein: CASSPLRTEGLGGYTF